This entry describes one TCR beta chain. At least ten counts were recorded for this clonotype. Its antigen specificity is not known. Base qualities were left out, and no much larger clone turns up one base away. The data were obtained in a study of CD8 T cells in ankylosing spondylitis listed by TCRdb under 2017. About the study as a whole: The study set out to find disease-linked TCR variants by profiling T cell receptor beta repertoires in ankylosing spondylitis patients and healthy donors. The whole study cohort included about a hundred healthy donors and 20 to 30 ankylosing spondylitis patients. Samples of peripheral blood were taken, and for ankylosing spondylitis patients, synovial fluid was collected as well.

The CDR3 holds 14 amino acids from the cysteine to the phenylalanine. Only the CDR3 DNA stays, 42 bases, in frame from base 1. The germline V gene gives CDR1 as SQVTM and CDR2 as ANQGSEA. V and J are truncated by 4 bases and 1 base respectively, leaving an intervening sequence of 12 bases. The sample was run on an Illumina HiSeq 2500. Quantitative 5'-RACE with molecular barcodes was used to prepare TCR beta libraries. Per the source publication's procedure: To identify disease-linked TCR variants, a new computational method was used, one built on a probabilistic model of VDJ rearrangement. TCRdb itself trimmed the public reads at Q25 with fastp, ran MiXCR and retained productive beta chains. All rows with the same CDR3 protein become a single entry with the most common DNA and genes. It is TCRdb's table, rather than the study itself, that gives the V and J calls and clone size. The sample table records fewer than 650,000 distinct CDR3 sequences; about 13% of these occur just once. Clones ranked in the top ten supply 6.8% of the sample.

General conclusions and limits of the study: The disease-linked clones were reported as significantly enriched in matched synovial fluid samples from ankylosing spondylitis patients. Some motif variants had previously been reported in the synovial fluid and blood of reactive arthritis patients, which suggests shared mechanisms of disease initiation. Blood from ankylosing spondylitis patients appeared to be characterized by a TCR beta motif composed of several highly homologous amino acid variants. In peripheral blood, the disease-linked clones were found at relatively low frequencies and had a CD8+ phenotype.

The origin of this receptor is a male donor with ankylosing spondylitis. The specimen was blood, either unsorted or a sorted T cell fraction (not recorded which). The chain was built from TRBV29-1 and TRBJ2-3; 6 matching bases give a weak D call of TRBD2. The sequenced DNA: TGCAGCGTTGTAACCGGACTACGCACAGATACGCAGTATTTT. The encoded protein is CSVVTGLRTDTQYF.